This TCR beta chain was found in a study of shared clonotypes between healthy human individuals (dated by TCRdb to 2020 to 2022). For the wider study: A few men and two women, aged 18 to 49 years, made up the cohort. For each donor, CD4 naive and CD4 memory were each given three plates, CD8 naive was given two plates, and CD8 memory was given one plate. To estimate repertoire size and how much clonotype sharing occurs between individuals, the study deeply sequenced the blood TCR repertoires of several healthy adults. To increase sequencing depth and limit assay-specific biases, TCR repertoire library preparation and sequencing were carried out by different laboratories using diverse techniques. Leukapheresis yielded between about 0.9 and 9 billion PBMCs per donor.

Remarks on this clone: No antigen is known for it. Per-base quality was not reported, and no clone a single base away is much larger than it.

Using the deep immunoSEQ assay, TCR CDR3 regions were amplified from genomic DNA by multiplex PCR. Genomic DNA extracted from each cell subset was distributed evenly over all wells of several immunoSEQ 96-well plates, and each plate served as one replicate. For sorted subsets, approximately 200 ng of genomic DNA, equivalent to tens of thousands of T cell genomes, went into each replicate PCR. Purified libraries were quantified with a Qubit 3.0 fluorometer, sized on a Bioanalyzer 2100, and re-quantified with the KAPA Library Quantification kit. A separate single-read 150-cycle Illumina NextSeq 550 flow cell was used to sequence each immunoSEQ 96-well plate. In the authors' own workflow: Because the immunoSEQ output held only junctional sequences and lacked quality scores, the filtering could not match the filtering applied to full-length reads. To assign V/J genes and CDR3, sequences were annotated against IMGT germline references using PyIR, a Python wrapper for IgBLAST v1.9. Reads were removed for weak V/J assignments (E-value above 1e-6), missing CDR3, stop codons, out-of-frame junctions, or ambiguous translated residues. A V3J clonotype was defined by an identical inferred V gene, J gene, and CDR3 amino acid sequence. Percentage overlap between repertoires was computed as shared unique clonotypes divided by the size of the smaller repertoire. RTK rarefaction, the Chao1 estimator, and Recon v2.1 estimates of unobserved clonotypes were used to assess repertoire richness. Generation probabilities were computed with OLGA for all TCRbeta clonotypes obtained by the gDNA method from a few donors. As stored in TCRdb, this immuneACCESS dataset retains in-frame rearrangements with V and J assigned. A fraction of the clones does not appear; measured against another copy, unresolved V genes explain less than half of the discrepancy, and the remainder lacks a known reason. Clonal size and the V and J genes are those of that table, whereas D and trimming came from the DNA. For this sample the table gives roughly 770,000 clones, of which 90% to 97% were detected only once. Less than 0.25% of the sample goes to the ten largest clones.

CD8 naive samples consisted of CD45RO-negative cells that were positively selected for CCR7, yielding a CD45RA+CCR7+ population without TemRA cells. The donors were healthy, HIV-negative adults who had no recently reported acute infections or vaccinations. Every donor was a Caucasian adult living in Nashville, Tennessee, USA. Blood was collected by leukapheresis, and PBMCs were isolated by Ficoll-Histopaque density gradient centrifugation and then cryopreserved in liquid nitrogen vapor phase. Analytical flow cytometry was used to check the purity and quantity of each magnetically sorted T cell population. Genomic DNA was isolated from every sorted fraction and measured by UV absorbance on a Nanodrop 2000c. Taken from the germline V gene (reference sequence), the CDR1 and CDR2 loops are MNHNY and SVGAGI. The CDR3 sequence holds 15 residues, the cysteine and phenylalanine included. Only the CDR3 part of the read is kept: 45 bases, read in frame from the first base. Trimming costs V 6 bases and J 12 bases, and their ends lie 26 bases apart.

General study outcomes and caveats: When several donors were compared, the shared fraction of clonotypes was about 5.2% for naive CD4, less than 4% for naive CD8, 2% to 2.5% for memory CD4, and approximately 0.4% for memory CD8. The genetic and exposure-history diversity represented was limited by the small number of donors. Even with the large sequencing depth, rarefaction of the sorted-subset datasets indicated that sequencing was incomplete. Naive subsets generally had larger estimated clonotype richness than memory subsets. Pairwise subsampling indicated that sequencing depth was expected to affect the degree of clonotype sharing among donors. Higher generation probabilities were observed for clonotypes shared by all four sorted-subset donors than for non-shared clonotypes. Sampling was restricted to blood, and TCR repertoires in tissues likely differ from the TCR repertoires found in blood.

Sample: naive CD8+ T cells sorted from blood. The cell subset or site tag for this specimen amounts to: CD45RA+CCR7+. The sequence came from a man between 25 and 39 years old in good health. The chain couples TRBV6-6 to TRBJ1-2, with the D gene not clear enough to name. The DNA sequence is TGTGCCAGCAGACTAAACGACGGAAGTTTTACTCCACACACCTTC. Its product reads: CASRLNDGSFTPHTF.